The T cell receptor beta chain described here comes from a study of chemoradiotherapy in HPV16-positive cancers. Study information: A couple of HPV16-positive patients' cells yielded candidate HPV-specific clones and common motifs.

The study's findings and limits: Only two HPV16-positive patients supplied the functional HPV-specificity definition. HPV-responsive T-cell expansion during chemoradiotherapy was linked to improved recurrence-free survival in HPV16-positive patients.

This CDR3 has 14 amino acids. V shed 5 bases and J 5 bases; nucleotides not matched to a gene: 4. From germline, CDR1 is PRHDT and CDR2 FYEKMQ (reference sequence). As for this clone: Its antigen is currently unknown.

The repertoire was sequenced with immunoSEQ multiplex PCR; TCRdb's copy has only in-frame clones and lacks some. The top ten hold nearly 0.95% of the sample, which has about 12,000 clones, 60% to 80% seen once. The receptor's source is a human donor with HPV-associated anogenital cancer. The chain carries TRBV13 and TRBJ1-1, with TRBD1 identical over 11 bases. The biological material was taken from a patient who underwent chemoradiotherapy. In nucleotides, the CDR3 is TGTGCCAGCAGCCTCGGACAGGGGGCAACTGAAGCTTTCTTT. The encoded protein is CASSLGQGATEAFF.